The 30 T cell receptor beta chains below were found in one sample sequenced in a study of T cell responses to AZD1222 COVID-19 vaccine. Clones were sequenced by immunoSEQ multiplex PCR, and TCRdb holds only the in-frame ones, with some missing. Among tens of thousands of clones listed, roughly 87% were seen once. Sequences were derived from peripheral blood, sampled on day 0 of AZD1222 vaccination. Every receptor here comes from an adult in good health.

This rearrangement joins TRBV19 to TRBJ2-7; 8 nucleotides agree with TRBD1. This CDR3 comprises 15 residues. The germline CDR1 and CDR2 sequences are LNHDA and SQIVND (reference sequence). V dropped 2 bases and J dropped 3; count of bases not matched to a gene: 6. The CDR3 is CASSIQGAPRYEQYF. CDR3 nucleotides: TGTGCCAGTAGTATACAGGGGGCGCCTCGCTACGAGCAGTACTTC.

The CDR3: CASSLDDASGGGTDTQYF. The CDR3 DNA reads TGTGCCAGCAGCTTAGATGACGCTAGCGGGGGAGGCACAGATACGCAGTATTTT. This chain joins TRBV11-2 and TRBJ2-3; TRBD2 aligns across 10 bases. The CDR3 spans 18 residues. Germline-derived CDR1 and CDR2 are SGHAT and FQNNGV. Trimming cost V 0 bases and J 1 base; bases outside gene matches: 7.

The chain couples TRBV28 to TRBJ1-5, with 10 bases lining up with TRBD1. Looked up from germline, CDR1 is MDHEN and CDR2 is SYDVKM. With V trimmed by 2 bases and J by 4 bases, 8 bases remained unmatched. The CDR3 totals 17 residues. Written as DNA, the CDR3 is TGTGCCAGCAGTTTACCTCCCGACAGGGGGCGGAATCAGCCCCAGCATTTT. This gives the protein CASSLPPDRGRNQPQHF.

V usage is TRBV7-3 and J usage is TRBJ2-1; D not certain. The CDR3 has 15 amino acids. V was pared by 5 bases and J by 9 bases, with 20 bases between. Germline assignment: CDR1 SGHTA and CDR2 FQGTGA. CDR3 coding DNA: TGTGCCAGCAGCCTTCAGACCTCGACGGACGCTGAGCAGTTCTTC. Its protein is CASSLQTSTDAEQFF.

The J gene is TRBJ2-5, the V gene TRBV7-9, with TRBD1 matching over 10 bases. The ends lost 5 bases at V and 3 bases at J; junction bases unmatched: 9. Germline V gives CDR1 SEHNR, CDR2 FQNEAQ (reference sequence). The CDR3 length is 16 residues. The CDR3 DNA is TGTGCCAGCAGCGCTTGGGACAGGGGTAATGAAGAGACCCAGTACTTC. This gives the protein CASSAWDRGNEETQYF.

This rearrangement joins TRBV7-2 to TRBJ2-7, with 7 bases that match TRBD2. Germline values: CDR1 SGHTA, CDR2 FQGNSA. Trimming cost V 2 bases and J 5 bases; bases outside gene matches: 9. The CDR3 has 15 residues. In nucleotides, the CDR3 is TGTGCCAGCAGCTTATACGCAGGGAGGGTGGACGAGCAGTACTTC. Amino acids: CASSLYAGRVDEQYF.

This chain uses TRBV10-2 with TRBJ2-5, with TRBD1 matching 7 bases. Germline V CDR1 and CDR2: WSHSY, SAAADI. J was trimmed by 1 base and V by 3 bases; bases with no gene match: 5. CDR3 length: 15 residues. DNA for the CDR3: TGCGCCAGCAGTGAACCAAGGGGGCCCCAAGAGACCCAGTACTTC. It is translated as CASSEPRGPQETQYF.

The chain joins TRBV6-2 or TRBV6-3 to TRBJ2-7; D ambiguous. Germline CDR1 and CDR2: MNHEY and SVGEGT. Trimming removed 5 bases at V and 2 bases at J, with 13 bases between. The CDR3 is 14 residues long. The CDR3 nucleotides read TGTGCCAGCAGTCCACCCAAAGAGGCCTACGAGCAGTACTTC. It codes for CASSPPKEAYEQYF.

The V and J genes are TRBV5-8 and TRBJ1-5, with 9 bases fitting TRBD1. This CDR3 has 14 amino acids. Germline V lookup: CDR1 SGHTS, CDR2 YDEGEE. Trimming cost V 8 bases and J 5 bases; bases outside gene matches: 8. CDR3 amino acids: CASTPGQGHQPQHF. In DNA form, the CDR3 reads TGTGCCAGTACGCCGGGACAGGGTCATCAGCCCCAGCATTTT.

The chain has TRBV30 and TRBJ2-7; 10 nucleotides align to TRBD1. The CDR3 contains 13 residues. Per germline, CDR1 GTSNPN and CDR2 SVGIG (reference sequence). Trimming cost V 5 bases and J 3 bases; bases outside gene matches: 4. The CDR3 nucleotides are TGTGCCTGGGCCGGGACAGGGGTCTACGAGCAGTACTTC. Its translation: CAWAGTGVYEQYF.

The J gene is TRBJ2-3, the V gene TRBV28; 10 positions agree with TRBD2. Trimming took 7 bases from V and 4 from J; bases not matched to a gene: 17. Germline CDR1 is MDHEN and CDR2 is SYDVKM. This CDR3 comprises 18 residues. CDR3 sequence: CASKLAGSRAGSADTQYF. CDR3 DNA sequence: TGTGCCAGCAAACTAGCGGGATCGAGAGCTGGGAGCGCAGATACGCAGTATTTT. Together with reference TRBV28 and TRBJ2-3, the CDR3 gives the full variable domain: DVKVTQSSRYLVKRTGEKVFLECVQDMDHENMFWYRQDPGLGLRLIYFSYDVKMKEKGDIPEGYSVSREKKERFSLILESASTNQTSMYLCASKLAGSRAGSADTQYFGPGTRLTVL.

The chain is built from TRBV14 and TRBJ1-1; a weak D match, TRBD1 (5 bases). There are 13 residues in the CDR3. V lost 2 bases and J 5 bases, leaving 9 bases between the germline ends. Germline V gives CDR1 SGHDN, CDR2 FVKESK. The CDR3 bases are TGTGCCAGCAGCCAACGGGGGGTTACTGAAGCTTTCTTT. Translated, it gives CASSQRGVTEAFF.

The V gene is TRBV3-1 (or the pseudogene TRBV3-2), the J gene TRBJ1-2; 7 bases are shared with TRBD1. CDR3 length: 15 residues. Germline V gene lookup returns CDR1 LGHDT and CDR2 YNNKEL (reference sequence). Trimming cost V 3 bases and J 1 base; bases outside gene matches: 5. The CDR3 loop reads CASSQPGQLNYGYTF. The CDR3 DNA reads TGTGCCAGCAGCCAGCCGGGACAGCTTAACTATGGCTACACCTTC.

V is TRBV3-1 (or the pseudogene TRBV3-2) and J is TRBJ1-6, with 9 bases fitting TRBD1. V shed 4 bases, J shed 8 bases, and the junction held 6 bases outside the gene matches. Per germline, CDR1 LGHDT and CDR2 YNNKEL (reference sequence). The CDR3 length is 15 residues. The CDR3 DNA reads as TGTGCCAGCAGCCTTCGGGACAGGGACGATTCACCCCTCCACTTT. Residues: CASSLRDRDDSPLHF.

The V and J genes are TRBV27 and TRBJ1-2; D is possibly TRBD1 (6 bases). CDR3 size: 12 residues. The V gene lost 5 bases and the J gene lost 6 bases, with 10 bases spanning the gap. Germline values: CDR1 MNHEY, CDR2 SMNVEV (reference sequence). The CDR3 bases are TGTGCCAGCAGTCTGACAGGAAATGGCTACACCTTC. Translating it yields CASSLTGNGYTF.

The chain has TRBV5-1 and TRBJ2-1; D gene uncertain. The germline V gene has CDR1 SGHRS and CDR2 YFSETQ. V was trimmed by 4 bases and J by 9 bases, leaving 11 bases between them. CDR3 length: 12 residues. The CDR3 DNA follows: TGCGCCAGCAGCGCCTTCCTTGGTGAGCAGTTCTTC. This codes for CASSAFLGEQFF.

V usage is TRBV6-4 and J usage is TRBJ2-4, with a possible D match to TRBD1 (5 bases). The V gene lost 0 bases and the J gene lost 3 bases, with 6 bases spanning the gap. There are 14 residues in the CDR3. CDR1 is MRHNA, CDR2 SNTAGT, per germline. CDR3 DNA: TGTGCCAGCAGTGACTCAGGGGTCAAAAACATTCAGTACTTC. It specifies CASSDSGVKNIQYF.

This chain links TRBV4-3 with TRBJ2-2, with D possibly TRBD1 on 5 matching bases. The CDR3 covers 14 residues. Germline loops: CDR1 LGHNA, CDR2 YSLEER. Deletions cut 4 bases from V and 7 bases from J, with 13 bases between. The CDR3 protein is CASSPWGESGELFF. The CDR3 bases are TGCGCCAGCAGCCCCTGGGGCGAGAGCGGGGAGCTGTTTTTT.

The V call is TRBV10-2, the J call TRBJ1-5; D is ambiguous. The CDR3 length is 16 residues. CDR1 WSHSY and CDR2 SAAADI come from the germline V gene. Deletions cut 2 bases from V and 1 base from J, with 12 bases between. The chain's CDR3 is CASSEEGGVSNQPQHF. CDR3 sequence (DNA): TGCGCCAGCAGTGAGGAAGGTGGGGTAAGCAATCAGCCCCAGCATTTT.

V usage is TRBV3-1 (or the pseudogene TRBV3-2) and J usage is TRBJ1-5; no clear D. This CDR3 is 15 amino acids long. The germline V gene encodes CDR1 LGHDT and CDR2 YNNKEL (reference sequence). Between the trimmed V and J ends, which lost 0 bases and 0 bases, there was a span of 6 bases. The DNA of the CDR3 is TGTGCCAGCAGCCAAGACACAGTTAGCAATCAGCCCCAGCATTTT. Encoded protein: CASSQDTVSNQPQHF.

The chain joins TRBV27 to TRBJ2-7; 11 bases line up with TRBD2. The CDR3 sequence is 14 residues long. V shed 6 bases, J shed 7 bases, and the junction held 8 bases outside the gene matches. Germline loops: CDR1 MNHEY, CDR2 SMNVEV (reference sequence). The CDR3 nucleotides are TGTGCCAGCAGCCTGACTAGCGGGACGGGGGAGCAGTACTTC. It is translated as CASSLTSGTGEQYF.

This chain uses TRBV6-6 with TRBJ1-2, with D unclear. The germline V and J ends were trimmed by 4 bases and 8 bases, with 17 bases remaining between them. CDR3 length: 14 amino acids. CDR1 MNHNY and CDR2 SVGAGI come from the germline V gene (reference sequence). The DNA for the CDR3 is TGTGCCAGCAGTTCACCGGGTCATTTAAGGGGCTACACCTTC. This gives the protein CASSSPGHLRGYTF.

V usage is TRBV9 and J usage is TRBJ2-1, with TRBD2 as a possible D gene (6 bases). Germline V gives CDR1 SGDLS, CDR2 YYNGEE. With 0 bases removed from V and 9 bases from J, the gap between germline ends came to 16 bases. CDR3 length: 15 residues. The CDR3 nucleotides read TGTGCCAGCAGCGTAGACGGGAGTGATAGGTTTGAGCAGTTCTTC. Translated, it gives CASSVDGSDRFEQFF. The complete variable domain, with remaining parts taken from reference TRBV9 and TRBJ2-1, reads DSGVTQTPKHLITATGQRVTLRCSPRSGDLSVYWYQQSLDQGLQFLIQYYNGEERAKGNILERFSAQQFPDLHSELNLSSLELGDSALYFCASSVDGSDRFEQFFGPGTRLTVL.

The chain couples TRBV19 to TRBJ1-1, with 8 bases identical to TRBD1. Germline V gene lookup returns CDR1 LNHDA and CDR2 SQIVND (reference sequence). The length of the CDR3 is 16 residues. J lost 6 bases, V lost 4 bases, and 13 bases had no gene match. The CDR3 DNA is TGTGCCAGTAGTAGCCCACAGGGGGGAGAAAACGCTGAAGCTTTCTTT. Its translation is CASSSPQGGENAEAFF.

The V call is TRBV5-1, the J call TRBJ2-3, with a weak D call TRBD2 (7 bases). The germline V gene has CDR1 SGHRS and CDR2 YFSETQ. The CDR3 loop spans 17 amino acids. V lost 4 bases and J lost 4, with 22 bases in between. The CDR3 loop is CASSAGMGAGAADTQYF. The CDR3 DNA reads TGCGCCAGCAGCGCAGGGATGGGGGCGGGAGCGGCAGATACGCAGTATTTT.

CDR3 coding DNA: TGTGCCATCAGTGAGTCTACGGGGGGTGAGCAGTTCTTC. It is translated as CAISESTGGEQFF. The rearrangement joins TRBV10-3 to TRBJ2-1, with 7 bases identical to TRBD2. The V and J ends lost 0 bases and 9 bases, in that order; junction bases with no gene match: 2. The CDR3 extends over 13 amino acids. The germline V gene encodes CDR1 ENHRY and CDR2 SYGVKD.

Of note for this clone: One end of the junction is discordant with germline, which a read error may explain. J is TRBJ2-1 and V is TRBV5-8; 8 positions agree with TRBD1. The CDR3 loop spans 11 amino acids. Germline V gene data show CDR1 as SGHTS and CDR2 as YDEGEE. CDR3 sequence: CASSLATGVVF. In nucleotides, the CDR3 is TGTGCCAGCAGCTTGGCGACAGGGGTGGTCTTC.

The chain links TRBV6-5 to TRBJ1-2; 10 bases agree with TRBD1. This CDR3 is 14 amino acids long. Trimming removed 5 bases from V and 8 bases from J; junction bases left unmatched: 8. In germline, CDR1 is MNHEY, CDR2 SVGAGI. CDR3 amino acids: CASSRPGQGLGYTF. The CDR3 DNA is TGTGCCAGCAGTCGACCGGGACAGGGGCTCGGCTACACCTTC.

V and J are TRBV6-5 and TRBJ1-2; TRBD1 agrees at 10 bases. This CDR3 is built from 15 residues. J was trimmed by 2 bases and V by 7 bases; bases with no gene match: 7. The germline V gene encodes CDR1 MNHEY and CDR2 SVGAGI. The CDR3 spells CASTYEGQGNYGYTF. The DNA of the CDR3 is TGTGCCAGCACATACGAGGGACAGGGGAACTATGGCTACACCTTC.

J is TRBJ1-2 and V is TRBV11-3; D call uncertain. CDR1 and CDR2 from the germline V gene are SGHNT and YENEEA. CDR3 length: 8 residues. Here the CDR3 reads CAGPGYTF. As DNA, the CDR3 is TGTGCAGGGCCGGGCTACACCTTC. Looking up the rest from reference TRBV11-3 and TRBJ1-2 gives the full variable domain: EAGVVQSPRYKIIEKKQPVAFWCNPISGHNTLYWYLQNLGQGPELLIRYENEEAVDDSQLPKDRFSAERLKGVDSTLKIQPAELGDSAVYLCAGPGYTFGSGTRLTVV.